These 26 T cell receptor beta chains were sequenced from one sample in a study of T cell changes during pregnancy in multiple sclerosis. Clones were read by immunoSEQ multiplex PCR, and TCRdb kept only the in-frame ones, dropping some. The table includes roughly 110,000 clones, around 92% detected once. The sequencing here drew on peripheral blood, taken in the third trimester of pregnancy. The receptors come from a female donor in good health, enrolled as a control in a pregnancy study.

The chain combines TRBV30 with TRBJ1-5; unclear D gene. The germline V and J ends were trimmed by 1 base and 4 bases, with 8 bases remaining between them. There are 13 residues in the CDR3. The germline gives CDR1 GTSNPN, CDR2 SVGIG (reference sequence). As DNA, the CDR3 is TGTGCCTGGAGTGCCGAGCGTAATCAGCCCCAGCATTTT. Its translation: CAWSAERNQPQHF.

The CDR3 DNA is TGTGCCTGGAGCTACACCGAGGGTGGGCAGTACTTC. Amino acid sequence: CAWSYTEGGQYF. The rearrangement uses TRBV30 and TRBJ2-7; the D gene is possibly TRBD2 (5 bases). Trimming removed 3 bases from V and 9 bases from J, with 15 bases in between. The CDR3 consists of 12 residues. Germline CDR1 and CDR2: GTSNPN and SVGIG (reference sequence).

The chain uses TRBV5-5 and TRBJ2-7; D ambiguous. CDR1 SGHKS and CDR2 YYEKEE come from the germline V gene (reference sequence). This CDR3 region has 12 residues. Trimming stripped 0 bases from V and 4 bases from J, with 5 bases between. CDR3 loop: CASSLEAYEQYF. The CDR3 bases are TGTGCCAGCAGCTTGGAAGCGTACGAGCAGTACTTC.

This sequence joins TRBV11-3 and TRBJ2-7; TRBD1 is a possible D gene (5 bases). Germline V gives CDR1 SGHNT, CDR2 YENEEA. This CDR3 contains 15 residues. Trimming removed 4 bases at V and 0 bases at J, with 13 bases between. This chain's CDR3 is CASSSDRRASYEQYF. In DNA form, the CDR3 reads TGTGCCAGCAGCTCGGATCGCAGGGCCTCCTACGAGCAGTACTTC.

The rearrangement joins TRBV11-2 to TRBJ2-3; 8 bases match TRBD2. V gave up 5 bases and J gave up 2 bases; unmatched junction bases: 9. Germline lookup yields CDR1 SGHAT and CDR2 FQNNGV. The CDR3 length is 16 residues. The CDR3: CASSPPSGGFTDTQYF. The DNA for the CDR3 is TGTGCCAGCAGCCCCCCTTCGGGGGGGTTCACAGATACGCAGTATTTT.

The chain couples TRBV9 to TRBJ2-5; 12 nucleotides match TRBD1. This CDR3 has 15 amino acids. Germline values: CDR1 SGDLS, CDR2 YYNGEE. V shed 3 bases, J shed 5 bases, and the junction held 5 bases outside the gene matches. CDR3: CASSEGTGGYETQYF. CDR3 nucleotides: TGTGCCAGCAGCGAAGGGACAGGGGGCTATGAGACCCAGTACTTC.

V gene TRBV7-9 combines with J gene TRBJ1-3, with no clear D. The V end lost 1 base, the J end lost 8 bases, and 15 bases lay between the germline ends. Per the germline V gene, CDR1 is SEHNR and CDR2 is FQNEAQ (reference sequence). The CDR3 loop spans 15 amino acids. CDR3 coding DNA: TGTGCCAGCAGCTTAGAAGGAGACCCCGCGGACACCATATATTTT. Translated, it gives CASSLEGDPADTIYF. Together with reference TRBV7-9 and TRBJ1-3, the CDR3 gives the full variable domain: DTGVSQNPRHKITKRGQNVTFRCDPISEHNRLYWYRQTLGQGPEFLTYFQNEAQLEKSRLLSDRFSAERPKGSFSTLEIQRTEQGDSAMYLCASSLEGDPADTIYFGEGSWLTVV.

The chain is built from TRBV7-2 and TRBJ2-3; 11 nucleotides line up with TRBD2. The V segment lost 4 bases and the J segment 4 bases; nucleotides outside the gene matches: 7. Germline V gene sequence: CDR1 SGHTA, CDR2 FQGNSA. The CDR3 covers 16 residues. The CDR3 coding sequence is TGTGCCAGCAGCTCCCTAGCGGGGGGATGGGCAGATACGCAGTATTTT. Protein sequence: CASSSLAGGWADTQYF.

This CDR3 is CSVDSTGMDYGYTF. The CDR3 DNA follows: TGCAGCGTTGACTCTACAGGGATGGACTATGGCTACACCTTC. The V and J genes are TRBV29-1 and TRBJ1-2; tentatively, D is TRBD1 (6 bases). Germline CDR1 SQVTM, CDR2 ANQGSEA. The V end lost 3 bases, the J end lost 3 bases, and 14 bases lay between the germline ends. This CDR3 is 14 amino acids long. Full variable domain (missing parts from reference TRBV29-1 and TRBJ1-2): SAVISQKPSRDICQRGTSLTIQCQVDSQVTMMFWYRQQPGQSLTLIATANQGSEATYESGFVIDKFPISRPNLTFSTLTVSNMSPEDSSIYLCSVDSTGMDYGYTFGSGTRLTVV.

V is TRBV30 and J is TRBJ2-7; perhaps TRBD2 as D (6 bases). The V and J ends lost 0 bases and 2 bases respectively, with 14 bases between them. CDR1 is GTSNPN and CDR2 is SVGIG in the germline V gene (reference sequence). CDR3 length: 15 amino acids. The CDR3 reads CAWSVGVGGTYEQYF. The CDR3 coding sequence is TGTGCCTGGAGTGTAGGTGTGGGGGGAACCTACGAGCAGTACTTC. Together with reference TRBV30 and TRBJ2-7, the CDR3 gives the full variable domain: SQTIHQWPATLVQPVGSPLSLECTVEGTSNPNLYWYRQAAGRGLQLLFYSVGIGQISSEVPQNLSASRPQDRQFILSSKKLLLSDSGFYLCAWSVGVGGTYEQYFGPGTRLTVT.

This rearrangement joins TRBV30 to TRBJ2-1; 11 bases line up with TRBD1. The CDR3 totals 19 residues. Germline V lookup: CDR1 GTSNPN, CDR2 SVGIG (reference sequence). Trimming removed 4 bases from V and 2 bases from J; junction bases left unmatched: 16. The CDR3: CAWTPDRGLPNSPYNEQFF. DNA of the CDR3: TGTGCCTGGACCCCGGACAGGGGGCTACCTAATTCCCCCTACAATGAGCAGTTCTTC.

V is TRBV4-3 and J is TRBJ1-6; D is uncertain. CDR1 and CDR2 from the germline V gene are LGHNA and YSLEER. The CDR3 spans 15 residues. Trimming stripped 0 bases from V and 7 bases from J, with 10 bases between. CDR3 coding DNA: TGCGCCAGCAGCCAAGAAGCCCCCGCGAATTCACCCCTCCACTTT. It yields the protein CASSQEAPANSPLHF.

The V and J genes are TRBV7-4 and TRBJ2-3; 11 nucleotides line up with TRBD2. The germline CDR1 and CDR2 sequences are SGHVT and SQSDAQ. This CDR3 has 17 amino acids. J was trimmed by 0 bases and V by 5 bases; bases with no gene match: 7. The CDR3 loop reads CASSNHRLAGSTDTQYF. CDR3 bases: TGTGCCAGCAGCAACCATCGACTAGCGGGGAGCACAGATACGCAGTATTTT.

The chain uses TRBV7-2 and TRBJ2-7, with D tentatively TRBD1 (6 bases). Germline V lookup: CDR1 SGHTA, CDR2 FQGNSA. The CDR3 is 14 residues long. The V end lost 2 bases, the J end lost 0 bases, and 8 bases lay between the germline ends. CDR3 protein: CASSLQGSSYEQYF. The CDR3 coding sequence is TGTGCCAGCAGCTTACAGGGGAGCTCCTACGAGCAGTACTTC. The full variable domain, its missing parts supplied by reference TRBV7-2 and TRBJ2-7, is GAGVSQSPSNKVTEKGKDVELRCDPISGHTALYWYRQSLGQGLEFLIYFQGNSAPDKSGLPSDRFSAERTGGSVSTLTIQRTQQEDSAVYLCASSLQGSSYEQYFGPGTRLTVT.

The chain couples TRBV21-1 to TRBJ2-4; the table's TRBD1 call for D was not verified on the DNA. TRBV21-1 is assigned pseudogene status. This CDR3 is built from 23 residues. The CDR3 DNA sequence: TGTGCCAGCAGCAAAGTGACCCAATGCCCGGGACAGGGAAAGGGTATGGCCAAAAACATTCAGTACTTC. Its protein product is CASSKVTQCPGQGKGMAKNIQYF.

The chain combines TRBV5-4 with TRBJ1-4; the match to TRBD1 covers 8 bases. The CDR3 is 16 residues long. Germline values: CDR1 SGHNT, CDR2 YYREEE (reference sequence). V lost 3 bases to trimming and J lost 1 base; unmatched junction nucleotides: 5. CDR3 DNA sequence: TGTGCCAGCAGCTCAGGACAGGGTATAACTAATGAAAAACTGTTTTTT. It specifies CASSSGQGITNEKLFF.

The rearrangement uses TRBV30 and TRBJ2-7; D not certain. The CDR3 length is 11 residues. The germline V gene has CDR1 GTSNPN and CDR2 SVGIG (reference sequence). V lost 0 bases to trimming and J lost 4 bases, with 4 bases between them. CDR3 DNA sequence: TGTGCCTGGAGTGTACTGTACGAGCAGTACTTC. It is translated as CAWSVLYEQYF.

The V call is TRBV7-9, the J call TRBJ1-2; D is uncertain. Trimming left V 3 bases short and J 10 bases short, with 9 bases between. This CDR3 is built from 11 residues. Germline values: CDR1 SEHNR, CDR2 FQNEAQ (reference sequence). The CDR3 coding sequence is TGTGCCAGCAGCTTTAATAGTGCCTACACCTTC. Amino acid sequence: CASSFNSAYTF.

The V call is TRBV30, the J call TRBJ2-1; maybe TRBD2 (6 bases). The germline V gene encodes CDR1 GTSNPN and CDR2 SVGIG (reference sequence). The length of the CDR3 is 14 residues. V gave up 5 bases and J gave up 6 bases, with 17 bases separating them. CDR3 DNA: TGTGCCTGGTCCTGGTCGGGGGTGGGCAATGAGCAGTTCTTC. Its protein is CAWSWSGVGNEQFF.

The rearrangement joins TRBV4-2 to TRBJ2-2, with 8 bases that match TRBD1. Germline V gene data show CDR1 as LGHNA and CDR2 as YNFKEQ. With V trimmed by 0 bases and J by 6 bases, 9 bases remained unmatched. The CDR3 length is 17 residues. CDR3 sequence: CASSQELMQGAAGELFF. CDR3 nucleotide sequence: TGTGCCAGCAGCCAAGAACTCATGCAGGGGGCTGCCGGGGAGCTGTTTTTT.

The DNA for the CDR3 is TGTGCCAGCAGGGGAACAGGGGAGTTCGGAAACACCATATATTTT. This encodes CASRGTGEFGNTIYF. The rearrangement uses TRBV6-5 and TRBJ1-3; 7 positions match TRBD1. Germline trimming cut 6 bases from V and 4 bases from J; bases unmatched to any gene: 9. In germline, CDR1 is MNHEY, CDR2 SVGAGI. The CDR3 has 15 residues.

The chain has TRBV4-2 and TRBJ2-7; tentative D call: TRBD2 (5 bases). V was clipped by 1 base and J by 2 bases, with 9 bases between them. There are 14 residues in the CDR3. Germline CDR1 and CDR2: LGHNA and YNFKEQ. CDR3 sequence: CASSQARRAYEQYF. The CDR3 DNA reads TGTGCCAGCAGCCAAGCTCGGCGGGCCTACGAGCAGTACTTC.

The chain employs TRBV6-1 and TRBJ2-7, with 7 bases lining up with TRBD1. The CDR3 extends over 15 amino acids. Per the germline V gene, CDR1 is MNHNS and CDR2 is SASEGT. Germline trimming cut 1 base from V and 3 bases from J; bases unmatched to any gene: 6. The CDR3 loop is CASSEGQGGFYEQYF. CDR3 DNA: TGTGCCAGCAGTGAAGGACAGGGTGGGTTCTACGAGCAGTACTTC.

V usage is TRBV27 and J usage is TRBJ1-2, with TRBD1 as a possible D gene (5 bases). CDR3 size: 16 residues. The germline V and J ends were trimmed by 0 bases and 4 bases, with 15 bases remaining between them. Germline CDR1 is MNHEY and CDR2 is SMNVEV (reference sequence). CDR3 DNA sequence: TGTGCCAGCAGTTTATCGAAAAGGGGAAGTGGCTATGGCTACACCTTC. The encoded protein is CASSLSKRGSGYGYTF.

This sequence joins TRBV5-4 and TRBJ2-7; 9 bases line up with TRBD1. Germline V gene lookup returns CDR1 SGHNT and CDR2 YYREEE (reference sequence). The V and J ends lost 5 bases and 3 bases, in that order; junction bases with no gene match: 9. The CDR3 is made up of 15 amino acids. The CDR3 protein is CASSSRTGVNYEQYF. As DNA, the CDR3 is TGTGCCAGCAGTTCCCGGACAGGGGTGAACTACGAGCAGTACTTC.

The chain employs TRBV7-2 and TRBJ1-3; perhaps TRBD1 as D (6 bases). V shed 5 bases and J shed 0 bases, with 11 bases lying between them. CDR3 length: 15 residues. Germline assignment: CDR1 SGHTA and CDR2 FQGNSA. The CDR3 spells CASSPAGDSGNTIYF. CDR3 DNA sequence: TGTGCCAGCAGCCCGGCAGGGGACTCTGGAAACACCATATATTTT.